This T cell receptor (beta chain) was found in a study of PD-1 blockade in classical Hodgkin lymphoma. Study context: Nivolumab dosing for patients was 3 mg/kg, administered intravenously every 2 weeks.

In its sample, this clone was seen once. Its antigen remains unidentified. Study conclusions and caveats: Some patients began nivolumab under 1 year after ASCT. These patients were excluded from later analyses. According to reports, newly diagnosed patients had lower baseline TCR diversity than healthy donors, and relapsed/refractory patients had lower baseline TCR diversity still.

This table comes from immunoSEQ multiplex PCR, and its TCRdb copy is limited to in-frame clones, with some not included. The table lists around 100,000 clones, around 89% of them singletons, with around 7% in the top ten. Patients all relapsed after autologous stem cell transplantation, and there was variation in brentuximab vedotin exposure. This CDR3 spans 14 amino acids. Germline V gene data show CDR1 as SGHRS and CDR2 as YFSETQ. Trimming removed 1 base from V and 1 base from J; junction bases left unmatched: 0. The sample consisted of peripheral blood mononuclear cells (PBMCs), taken before the second cycle of nivolumab. The chain joins TRBV5-1 to TRBJ1-1; 8 nucleotides match TRBD1. The TCR originated in a human donor with classical Hodgkin lymphoma. CDR3 sequence reads: CASSLTGGNTEAFF. The CDR3 nucleotides read TGCGCCAGCAGCTTGACAGGGGGGAACACTGAAGCTTTCTTT.